These 16 T cell receptor beta chains were sequenced from one sample in a study of cytomegalovirus exposure and HLA in healthy donors. TCRdb's copy holds only in-frame clones and misses some; the assay was immunoSEQ multiplex PCR. The data hold 95,000 to 150,000 clones, with around 87% observed a single time. Sequencing was carried out using PBMCs. These receptors were taken from a woman between 18 and 30 years old in good health and CMV-seropositive.

The gene calls are TRBV7-9 and TRBJ2-7; 11 nucleotides align to TRBD2. V lost 5 bases, J lost 4 bases, and 4 bases stayed unmatched. This CDR3 comprises 14 residues. Germline CDR1 and CDR2: SEHNR and FQNEAQ (reference sequence). CDR3 loop: CASSPGTSGYEQYF. CDR3 in DNA: TGTGCCAGCAGCCCAGGGACTAGCGGATACGAGCAGTACTTC.

The chain links TRBV4-1 to TRBJ2-7, with 8 nucleotides matching TRBD2. Per germline, CDR1 MGHRA and CDR2 YSYEKL. V lost 1 base and J lost 4; bases outside the gene matches: 6. This CDR3 has 15 residues. The DNA of the CDR3 is TGCGCCAGCAGCCAAGTGGGGACTAGTATTTACGAGCAGTACTTC. Amino acid sequence: CASSQVGTSIYEQYF.

The chain links TRBV29-1 to TRBJ2-3; TRBD2 matches 9 bases. This CDR3 is 16 amino acids long. CDR1 and CDR2 (germline): SQVTM, ANQGSEA. The junction had 18 bases not matched to a gene; V was cut back by 8 bases and J by 6 bases. The chain's CDR3 is CSSLGGGGGAGDTQYF. CDR3 in DNA: TGCAGCTCCCTAGGGGGCGGCGGGGGGGCCGGGGATACGCAGTATTTT.

This clone was counted a single time. The chain is built from TRBV19 and TRBJ2-6; TRBD1 matches at 10 bases. From germline, CDR1 is LNHDA and CDR2 SQIVND (reference sequence). V was clipped by 7 bases and J by 0 bases; unmatched bases: 6. The CDR3 is 17 residues long. In nucleotides, the CDR3 is TGTGCCAGTAACCGACAGGGGGCTTACTCTGGGGCCAACGTCCTGACTTTC. This codes for CASNRQGAYSGANVLTF.

The V and J genes are TRBV7-9 and TRBJ2-7, with D perhaps matching TRBD2 (7 bases). This CDR3 comprises 14 residues. Trimming pared 0 bases from V and 6 bases from J, leaving 12 bases between. Germline CDR1 is SEHNR and CDR2 is FQNEAQ (reference sequence). As DNA, the CDR3 is TGTGCCAGCAGCTTAGCGGGGGGGCCTGGCGAGCAGTACTTC. Amino acids: CASSLAGGPGEQYF.

The gene calls are TRBV30 and TRBJ1-1; a possible D gene is TRBD1 (6 bases). Looked up from germline, CDR1 is GTSNPN and CDR2 is SVGIG (reference sequence). Trimming cost V 3 bases and J 5 bases, with 16 bases left between them. This CDR3 region has 14 residues. The CDR3 sequence: CAWSRATGWTEAFF. CDR3 coding DNA: TGTGCCTGGAGCCGTGCTACAGGGTGGACTGAAGCTTTCTTT. Full variable domain (outside the CDR3, taken from reference TRBV30 and TRBJ1-1): SQTIHQWPATLVQPVGSPLSLECTVEGTSNPNLYWYRQAAGRGLQLLFYSVGIGQISSEVPQNLSASRPQDRQFILSSKKLLLSDSGFYLCAWSRATGWTEAFFGQGTRLTVV.

This sequence joins TRBV5-5 and TRBJ1-5; 8 bases are shared with TRBD1. The junction had 8 bases not matched to a gene; V was cut back by 4 bases and J by 2 bases. Germline CDR1 is SGHKS and CDR2 is YYEKEE (reference sequence). This CDR3 is 16 amino acids long. CDR3 DNA sequence: TGTGCCAGCAGCCCAGGACAGGGTTTAGGCAATCAGCCCCAGCATTTT. Translating gives CASSPGQGLGNQPQHF.

The V and J genes are TRBV11-3 and TRBJ2-7; D unclear. The germline V gene encodes CDR1 SGHNT and CDR2 YENEEA. The CDR3 spans 16 residues. V shed 0 bases and J shed 5 bases, with 17 bases lying between them. For the CDR3, the DNA is TGTGCCAGCAGCTTAGATAACGCAGGTCCGAGAAACGAGCAGTACTTC. It yields the protein CASSLDNAGPRNEQYF. Full variable domain (remainder filled in from reference TRBV11-3 and TRBJ2-7): EAGVVQSPRYKIIEKKQPVAFWCNPISGHNTLYWYLQNLGQGPELLIRYENEEAVDDSQLPKDRFSAERLKGVDSTLKIQPAELGDSAVYLCASSLDNAGPRNEQYFGPGTRLTVT.

This clone was seen a few times. The V gene is TRBV7-9, the J gene TRBJ2-7, with 11 bases matching TRBD1. Germline CDR1 is SEHNR and CDR2 is FQNEAQ (reference sequence). CDR3 length: 14 residues. The trim removed 5 bases at V and 6 bases at J, leaving 6 bases unmatched. The CDR3 nucleotides are TGTGCCAGCAGCCTATGGACAGGGGGCGGCGAGCAGTACTTC. Its protein is CASSLWTGGGEQYF.

The chain has TRBV11-2 and TRBJ2-7; possibly TRBD2 for D (6 bases). Germline V gene lookup returns CDR1 SGHAT and CDR2 FQNNGV. The CDR3 consists of 16 residues. V was cut by 1 base and J by 6 bases, with 19 bases left in between. The CDR3 DNA follows: TGTGCCAGCAGCTTAGTTCGGGGGAGGCTCTTAACCGAGCAGTACTTC. Protein: CASSLVRGRLLTEQYF.

The genes are TRBV6-5 and TRBJ1-1; 8 positions agree with TRBD1. Germline V CDR1 and CDR2: MNHEY, SVGAGI. The junction had 3 bases not matched to a gene; V was cut back by 5 bases and J by 4 bases. The CDR3 is made up of 13 amino acids. The CDR3, as DNA: TGTGCCAGCAGTGCAGGGGGCGGCACTGAAGCTTTCTTT. Its translation is CASSAGGGTEAFF.

This rearrangement joins TRBV2 to TRBJ2-7; TRBD1 aligns across 9 bases. Germline V gene data show CDR1 as SNHLY and CDR2 as FYNNEI. With V trimmed by 5 bases and J by 5 bases, 13 bases remained unmatched. CDR3 length: 16 residues. CDR3 DNA sequence: TGTGCCAGCAGTTTCACACCGGGACAGGGCCGCCACGAGCAGTACTTC. It yields the protein CASSFTPGQGRHEQYF.

The rearrangement joins TRBV6-1 to TRBJ2-5, with no clear D. This CDR3 is built from 13 residues. Trimming cost V 3 bases and J 4 bases, with 9 bases left between them. Germline CDR1 MNHNS, CDR2 SASEGT. DNA of the CDR3: TGTGCCAGCAGTGAGAGCCTAATAGAGACCCAGTACTTC. Protein sequence: CASSESLIETQYF.

This chain connects TRBV11-1 to TRBJ1-1, with 12 nucleotides matching TRBD1. Germline values: CDR1 SGHAT, CDR2 FQDESV (reference sequence). The junction had 7 bases not matched to a gene; V was cut back by 5 bases and J by 3 bases. CDR3 length: 16 residues. Here the CDR3 reads CASSLRDRGQHTEAFF. DNA of the CDR3: TGTGCCAGCAGCCTCCGGGACAGGGGGCAGCACACTGAAGCTTTCTTT.

This chain uses TRBV15 with TRBJ1-2, with D unresolved. V lost 5 bases and J lost 8, with 15 bases in between. The CDR3 is 13 amino acids. Per germline, CDR1 LNHNV and CDR2 YYDKDF (reference sequence). The CDR3 region is CATSGSEGDGYTF. CDR3 coding DNA: TGTGCCACCAGCGGGTCGGAGGGAGACGGCTACACCTTC.

This chain uses TRBV9 with TRBJ2-1, with D perhaps matching TRBD1 (6 bases). Trimming pared 4 bases from V and 3 bases from J, leaving 14 bases between. Germline loops: CDR1 SGDLS, CDR2 YYNGEE. This CDR3 has 15 amino acids. In DNA, the CDR3 is TGTGCCAGCAGCCCCCGGGACACCTACTACAATGAGCAGTTCTTC. The encoded protein is CASSPRDTYYNEQFF.